The next 30 T cell receptor beta chains were all read from a single sample in a study of blood T cell repertoires in COVID-19 (dated by TCRdb to about 2020). The protocol used for the library was the immunoSEQ multiplex PCR assay. This immuneACCESS table, as held by TCRdb, lists in-frame sequences with V and J called but not all clones. Of the missing ones, under half trace to an unresolved V gene in checked studies; the others have no known cause. In all, the sample holds about 59,000 clones, and around 80% of those were seen once. Clones ranked in the top ten supply more than 5.5% of the sample. The sequenced material came from peripheral blood. The receptors stem from a man in his 60s with acute or convalescent COVID-19.

The chain has TRBV30 and TRBJ2-4; the D gene is possibly TRBD1 (5 bases). Germline V gene sequence: CDR1 GTSNPN, CDR2 SVGIG (reference sequence). The V and J ends lost 1 base and 15 bases respectively, with 22 bases between them. The CDR3 has 14 residues. CDR3 sequence (DNA): TGTGCCTGGAGTGCCCTCACCAGGGAAGGGGTTCGGTACTTC. Amino acids: CAWSALTREGVRYF.

Points on this clone: Other DNA variants within this sample encode the same CDR3. This sequence joins TRBV27 and TRBJ2-2, with D maybe TRBD2 (6 bases). The CDR3 runs to 16 residues. Trimming took 7 bases from V and 1 from J, leaving 16 bases between them. Germline lookup yields CDR1 MNHEY and CDR2 SMNVEV (reference sequence). Written as DNA, the CDR3 is TGTGCCAGCACCGCTCTAGCGCAGGTGAACACCGGGGAGCTGTTTTTT. The encoded protein is CASTALAQVNTGELFF.

The rearrangement uses TRBV2 and TRBJ2-6, with 9 bases fitting TRBD1. The length of the CDR3 is 17 residues. The V gene end was trimmed by 6 bases and the J gene end by 1 base; junction bases not matched to a gene: 7. From germline, CDR1 is SNHLY and CDR2 FYNNEI. CDR3 protein: CASRPGQGISGANVLTF. The CDR3 DNA follows: TGTGCCAGCAGGCCGGGACAGGGAATTTCTGGGGCCAACGTCCTGACTTTC.

The J gene is TRBJ1-6, the V gene TRBV9, with D possibly being TRBD1 (6 bases). V lost 0 bases and J 14 bases, leaving 21 bases between the germline ends. This CDR3 has 16 amino acids. Per germline, CDR1 SGDLS and CDR2 YYNGEE. The CDR3 sequence: CASSVEQGGGLSSLHF. The CDR3 DNA follows: TGTGCCAGCAGCGTAGAACAGGGAGGGGGTTTATCGTCCCTCCACTTT.

The chain carries TRBV9 and TRBJ2-2, with D possibly matching TRBD1 (5 bases). CDR1 and CDR2 from the germline V gene are SGDLS and YYNGEE. Trimming removed 2 bases at V and 0 bases at J, with 17 bases between. This CDR3 region has 18 residues. The CDR3 nucleotides are TGTGCCAGCAGCGTGGGGCTGGACCGGAGCGCGAACACCGGGGAGCTGTTTTTT. Translated, it gives CASSVGLDRSANTGELFF.

The chain joins TRBV30 to TRBJ1-2; tentative D call: TRBD1 (5 bases). CDR1 is GTSNPN, CDR2 SVGIG, per germline (reference sequence). V lost 3 bases to trimming and J lost 4 bases, with 9 bases between them. The CDR3 spans 12 residues. CDR3 in DNA: TGTGCCTGGAGCCGACAGTTCTATGGCTACACCTTC. Its translation is CAWSRQFYGYTF.

The J gene is TRBJ2-7, the V gene TRBV6-6; no reliable D call. The germline V gene has CDR1 MNHNY and CDR2 SVGAGI (reference sequence). This CDR3 region has 13 residues. V lost 2 bases to trimming and J lost 5 bases, with 10 bases between them. CDR3 nucleotide sequence: TGTGCCAGCAGTTACCCCCCCCAGGACGAGCAGTACTTC. Amino acid sequence: CASSYPPQDEQYF.

This sequence joins TRBV5-1 and TRBJ2-7, with D maybe TRBD2 (5 bases). Trimming left V 0 bases short and J 0 bases short, with 19 bases between. Germline V gives CDR1 SGHRS, CDR2 YFSETQ. This CDR3 is built from 18 residues. This CDR3 is CASSLGEIRLTSSYEQYF. DNA of the CDR3: TGCGCCAGCAGCTTGGGGGAGATCCGGCTCACAAGCTCCTACGAGCAGTACTTC.

This clone was seen only a few times. The chain couples TRBV11-3 to TRBJ2-1, with 8 bases fitting TRBD1. CDR1 SGHNT and CDR2 YENEEA come from the germline V gene. V lost 5 bases, J lost 4 bases, and 4 bases stayed unmatched. The CDR3 covers 14 residues. In DNA, the CDR3 is TGTGCCAGCAGCCTCCGGGACAGGTACAATGAGCAGTTCTTC. This codes for CASSLRDRYNEQFF.

This clone was seen at least ten times. This chain joins TRBV4-2 and TRBJ1-6, with D maybe TRBD1 (5 bases). V was clipped by 1 base and J by 8 bases, with 15 bases between them. This CDR3 is built from 16 residues. Germline CDR1 and CDR2: LGHNA and YNFKEQ. The CDR3 spells CASSQARDSDYSPLHF. The CDR3 region has the DNA TGTGCCAGCAGCCAAGCCCGGGACTCCGATTATTCACCCCTCCACTTT.

The chain employs TRBV7-9 and TRBJ2-7, with 12 bases matching TRBD2. Per the germline V gene, CDR1 is SEHNR and CDR2 is FQNEAQ (reference sequence). CDR3 length equals 15 residues. The ends lost 5 bases at V and 3 bases at J; junction bases unmatched: 5. The CDR3: CASSPGLAGYYEQYF. As DNA, the CDR3 is TGTGCCAGCAGCCCCGGACTAGCGGGGTACTACGAGCAGTACTTC. The variable domain in full, with the rest retrieved from reference TRBV7-9 and TRBJ2-7, is DTGVSQNPRHKITKRGQNVTFRCDPISEHNRLYWYRQTLGQGPEFLTYFQNEAQLEKSRLLSDRFSAERPKGSFSTLEIQRTEQGDSAMYLCASSPGLAGYYEQYFGPGTRLTVT.

The chain is built from TRBV6-5 and TRBJ2-3, with 11 positions matching TRBD2. This CDR3 region has 15 residues. Germline-derived CDR1 and CDR2 are MNHEY and SVGAGI. The V and J ends lost 6 bases and 4 bases, in that order; junction bases with no gene match: 6. This CDR3 is CASSLSGGASDTQYF. In nucleotides, the CDR3 is TGTGCCAGCAGCCTTAGCGGGGGGGCTTCAGATACGCAGTATTTT.

The chain joins TRBV7-6 to TRBJ2-5, with 9 bases aligning to TRBD2. Germline trimming cut 2 bases from V and 0 bases from J; bases unmatched to any gene: 4. This CDR3 is 16 amino acids long. Germline CDR1 is SGHVS and CDR2 is FNYEAQ. The CDR3 DNA reads as TGTGCCAGCAGCTTACGGATAGCGGGGGACCAAGAGACCCAGTACTTC. Amino acids: CASSLRIAGDQETQYF.

The V call is TRBV2, the J call TRBJ2-5, with TRBD2 matching 10 bases. The V and J ends lost 6 bases and 4 bases, in that order; junction bases with no gene match: 5. Germline V gene data show CDR1 as SNHLY and CDR2 as FYNNEI. The CDR3 spans 14 residues. The CDR3 bases are TGTGCCAGCAGAGTAGCGGGGGGCGGAGAGACCCAGTACTTC. It codes for CASRVAGGGETQYF.

The rearrangement uses TRBV7-9 and TRBJ2-7; D may be TRBD1 (6 bases). V was cut by 2 bases and J by 2 bases, with 16 bases left in between. Per germline, CDR1 SEHNR and CDR2 FQNEAQ (reference sequence). The CDR3 spans 16 residues. In nucleotides, the CDR3 is TGTGCCAGCAGCTTACCCCCGGGCAGGGGAGCCTACGAGCAGTACTTC. It yields the protein CASSLPPGRGAYEQYF.

This clone was counted only a few times. The chain is built from TRBV11-2 and TRBJ1-1; the D gene is possibly TRBD1 (6 bases). CDR3 length equals 13 residues. Trimming removed 2 bases from V and 11 bases from J, with 15 bases in between. Germline CDR1 reads SGHAT; CDR2 reads FQNNGV. The CDR3 loop reads CASSLTGGGPAFF. The CDR3 DNA sequence: TGTGCCAGCAGCTTAACAGGCGGGGGCCCGGCTTTCTTT.

This chain uses TRBV5-4 with TRBJ2-5; 8 bases match TRBD2. J was trimmed by 5 bases and V by 6 bases; bases with no gene match: 9. The CDR3 is 14 amino acids. The germline V gene encodes CDR1 SGHNT and CDR2 YYREEE (reference sequence). Written as DNA, the CDR3 is TGTGCCAGCACTTTCGGGACTAGGAGCGAGACCCAGTACTTC. This gives the protein CASTFGTRSETQYF. The variable domain in full, completed from reference TRBV5-4 and TRBJ2-5, reads ETGVTQSPTHLIKTRGQQVTLRCSSQSGHNTVSWYQQALGQGPQFIFQYYREEENGRGNFPPRFSGLQFPNYSSELNVNALELDDSALYLCASTFGTRSETQYFGPGTRLLVL.

This sequence joins TRBV6-2 or TRBV6-3 and TRBJ2-7; D uncertain. Germline V CDR1 and CDR2: MNHEY, SVGEGT. The CDR3 extends over 15 amino acids. V was trimmed by 5 bases and J by 1 base, leaving 15 bases between them. CDR3 sequence: CASSQVSSASYEQYF. The CDR3 DNA is TGTGCCAGCAGTCAGGTTTCATCTGCATCCTACGAGCAGTACTTC.

This clone has a single count. This chain uses TRBV6-5 with TRBJ1-2; D might be TRBD1 (5 bases). The CDR3 extends over 15 amino acids. Per germline, CDR1 MNHEY and CDR2 SVGAGI. Trimming took off 5 bases at V and 6 bases at J, with 19 bases between the two ends. The CDR3 spells CASSRQRGGKNGYTF. CDR3 bases: TGTGCCAGCAGTCGACAGCGTGGCGGAAAGAATGGCTACACCTTC.

V gene TRBV29-1 combines with J gene TRBJ2-7; 7 bases map to TRBD1. V shed 3 bases, J shed 1 base, and the junction held 3 bases outside the gene matches. CDR3 length: 13 residues. The germline gives CDR1 SQVTM, CDR2 ANQGSEA. For the CDR3, the DNA is TGCAGCGTTGAGGACAGGTATTCCTACGAGCAGTACTTC. It codes for CSVEDRYSYEQYF.

The CDR3 coding sequence is TGTGCCAGCAGGCCTATAGCGGGGGGCGGGGAGCTGTTTTTT. This sequence encodes CASRPIAGGGELFF. The chain links TRBV6-5 to TRBJ2-2; TRBD2 matches 10 bases. V dropped 6 bases and J dropped 7; count of bases not matched to a gene: 5. CDR3 length: 14 residues. Germline lookup yields CDR1 MNHEY and CDR2 SVGAGI.

This chain joins TRBV4-1 and TRBJ2-7; possible D gene TRBD1, 6 bases. Looked up from germline, CDR1 is MGHRA and CDR2 is YSYEKL. The germline V and J ends were trimmed by 0 bases and 3 bases, with 15 bases remaining between them. The CDR3 covers 16 residues. As DNA, the CDR3 is TGCGCCAGCAGCCAAGATGGCCAGGGGCCCATCTACGAGCAGTACTTC. Amino acid sequence: CASSQDGQGPIYEQYF.

V usage is TRBV30 and J usage is TRBJ2-7; D call uncertain. Germline V gene sequence: CDR1 GTSNPN, CDR2 SVGIG (reference sequence). The CDR3 has 14 residues. Trimming stripped 6 bases from V and 6 bases from J, with 21 bases between. CDR3: CACLGRSATGEQYF. The CDR3 nucleotides read TGTGCCTGCCTTGGTCGATCCGCAACTGGCGAGCAGTACTTC.

V usage is TRBV11-2 and J usage is TRBJ2-5; 10 bases match TRBD2. J was trimmed by 5 bases and V by 1 base; bases with no gene match: 7. Germline V gives CDR1 SGHAT, CDR2 FQNNGV. The CDR3 consists of 16 residues. CDR3 loop: CASSLGASGGGETQYF. The CDR3 nucleotides are TGTGCCAGCAGCTTAGGGGCTAGCGGGGGAGGTGAGACCCAGTACTTC.

The V and J genes are TRBV28 and TRBJ2-7, with 10 bases that match TRBD1. V shed 4 bases, J shed 3 bases, and the junction held 6 bases outside the gene matches. The CDR3 extends over 15 amino acids. Germline V CDR1 and CDR2: MDHEN, SYDVKM. The CDR3 region is CASSSFDRGHYEQYF. The CDR3 coding sequence is TGTGCCAGCAGTTCTTTTGACAGGGGGCACTACGAGCAGTACTTC. The full variable domain, with the rest looked up from reference TRBV28 and TRBJ2-7, is DVKVTQSSRYLVKRTGEKVFLECVQDMDHENMFWYRQDPGLGLRLIYFSYDVKMKEKGDIPEGYSVSREKKERFSLILESASTNQTSMYLCASSSFDRGHYEQYFGPGTRLTVT.

The chain carries TRBV20-1 and TRBJ1-5; D remains unclear. The ends were cut back, 3 bases at V and 1 base at J, with 13 bases in the middle. Germline CDR1 reads DFQATT; CDR2 reads SNEGSKA (reference sequence). This CDR3 has 15 amino acids. CDR3 bases: TGCAGTGCTAGTAGTTCGGGGAGGAGCAATCAGCCCCAGCATTTT. Amino acids: CSASSSGRSNQPQHF.

This clone was detected once. V gene TRBV25-1 combines with J gene TRBJ1-2; maybe TRBD1 (6 bases). Trimming removed 4 bases from V and 6 bases from J, with 12 bases in between. The CDR3 loop spans 13 amino acids. Per the germline V gene, CDR1 is MGHDK and CDR2 is SYGVNS. The CDR3 protein is CASSVPGVNGYTF. CDR3 nucleotide sequence: TGTGCCAGCAGTGTTCCAGGGGTCAATGGCTACACCTTC.

This CDR3 reads CASSLGVGEQYF. CDR3 sequence (DNA): TGTGCCAGCAGCCTCGGGGTTGGCGAGCAGTACTTC. The V gene is TRBV5-4, the J gene TRBJ2-7, with a possible D match to TRBD2 (5 bases). CDR3 size: 12 residues. The V gene's germline CDR1 is SGHNT and CDR2 YYREEE (reference sequence). With 4 bases removed from V and 6 bases from J, the gap between germline ends came to 11 bases.

The gene calls are TRBV5-1 and TRBJ2-7, with unresolved D. CDR1 SGHRS and CDR2 YFSETQ come from the germline V gene. There are 14 residues in the CDR3. V shed 0 bases and J shed 4 bases, with 11 bases lying between them. The CDR3, as DNA: TGCGCCAGCAGCTTGGAATACAGAGAATACGAGCAGTACTTC. Residues: CASSLEYREYEQYF.

Only one count was recorded for this clone. Here the CDR3 DNA reads TGTGCCAGCAGCTTAGGGGCAGGGGATCAGCCCCAGCATTTT. Its translation: CASSLGAGDQPQHF. The chain couples TRBV7-9 to TRBJ1-5; D may be TRBD1 (6 bases). Germline CDR1 SEHNR, CDR2 FQNEAQ (reference sequence). The CDR3 runs 14 residues. With 1 base removed from V and 5 bases from J, the gap between germline ends came to 9 bases.